This TCR beta chain was identified in a study of post-analysis software for immune sequencing data. Across the study: Clinical courses comprised relapsing-remitting, secondary progressive and progressive-relapsing multiple sclerosis. The study's findings and limits: Same-batch samples co-clustered strongly by F measure. People with multiple sclerosis had a significantly lower normalized Chao1 diversity than controls did. Several TRBV segments (TRBV5-6, TRBV5-1 and TRBV20-1 among them) occurred more frequently in patients than in controls.

As concerns this clonotype: No antigen is known for it.

The ends lost 2 bases at V and 4 bases at J; junction bases unmatched: 8. In germline, CDR1 is SQVTM, CDR2 ANQGSEA. The CDR3 totals 14 residues. TCR beta cDNA libraries included unique molecular identifiers. One entry per CDR3 protein, called by TCRdb with MiXCR from the PCR reads. Of hundreds of thousands of distinct CDR3 sequences listed, 55% to 60% are singletons. The chain joins TRBV29-1 to TRBJ2-7; 7 nucleotides agree with TRBD1. Sequencing was performed on blood. The clonotype originates from a girl aged 2 to 9 with multiple sclerosis. CDR3 region: CSVESDRESYEQYF. In DNA form, the CDR3 reads TGCAGCGTTGAAAGCGACAGGGAATCATACGAGCAGTACTTC.